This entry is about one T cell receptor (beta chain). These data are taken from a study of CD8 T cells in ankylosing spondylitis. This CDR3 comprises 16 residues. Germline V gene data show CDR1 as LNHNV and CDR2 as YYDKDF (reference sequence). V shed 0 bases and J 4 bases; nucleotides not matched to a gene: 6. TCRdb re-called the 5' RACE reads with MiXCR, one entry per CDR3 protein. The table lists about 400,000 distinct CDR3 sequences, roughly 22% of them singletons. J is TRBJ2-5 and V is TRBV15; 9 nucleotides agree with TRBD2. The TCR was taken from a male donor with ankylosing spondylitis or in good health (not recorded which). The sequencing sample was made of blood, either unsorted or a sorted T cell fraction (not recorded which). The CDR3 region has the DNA TGTGCCACCAGCAGAGAGAGGACTAGCGTGGGAGAGACCCAGTACTTC. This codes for CATSRERTSVGETQYF.